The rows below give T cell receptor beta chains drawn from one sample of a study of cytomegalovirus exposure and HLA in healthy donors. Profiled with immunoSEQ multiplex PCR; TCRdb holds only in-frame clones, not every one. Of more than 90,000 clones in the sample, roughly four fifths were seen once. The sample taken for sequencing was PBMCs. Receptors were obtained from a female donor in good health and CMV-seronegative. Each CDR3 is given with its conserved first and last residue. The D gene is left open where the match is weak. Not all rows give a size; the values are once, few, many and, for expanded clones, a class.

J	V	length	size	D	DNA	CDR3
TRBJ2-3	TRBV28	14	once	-	TGTGCCAGCAGTTTGAGGCAGGGAAAGGATACGCAGTATTTT	CASSLRQGKDTQYF
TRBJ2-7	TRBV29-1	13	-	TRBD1	TGCAGCGTTGTGGACAGGGAGAACCACGAGCAGTACTTC	CSVVDRENHEQYF
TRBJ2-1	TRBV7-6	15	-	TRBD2	TGTGCCAGCAGCTTAGCAATAGCGGGGTCCAATGAGCAGTTCTTC	CASSLAIAGSNEQFF
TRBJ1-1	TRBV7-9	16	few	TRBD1	TGTGCCAGCAGCCCGACGGGACAGGGTGATTACACTGAAGCTTTCTTT	CASSPTGQGDYTEAFF
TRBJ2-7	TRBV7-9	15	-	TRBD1	TGTGCCAGCAGCTTTAGAGGACAGGGGGACTACGAGCAGTACTTC	CASSFRGQGDYEQYF
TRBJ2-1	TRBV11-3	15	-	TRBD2	TGTGCCAGCAGCTTATCCCTAGCGGCTGTCAATGAGCAGTTCTTC	CASSLSLAAVNEQFF
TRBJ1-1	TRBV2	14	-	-	TGTGCCAGCAGGACTACACAGGGTGCGGCTGAAGCTTTCTTT	CASRTTQGAAEAFF
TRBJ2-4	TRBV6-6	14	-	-	TGTGCCAGCTTTGGCAGTTTAGCCAAAAACATTCAGTACTTC	CASFGSLAKNIQYF
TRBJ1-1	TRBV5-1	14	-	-	TGCGCCAGCAGCGCCTGGACAGAGAACACTGAAGCTTTCTTT	CASSAWTENTEAFF
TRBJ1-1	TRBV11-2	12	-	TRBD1	TGTGCCAGCAGCTTAGTTAGGGGGCAGGCTTTCTTT	CASSLVRGQAFF
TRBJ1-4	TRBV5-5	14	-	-	TGTGCCAGCAGCTTCGGACAGCTTAATGAAAAACTGTTTTTT	CASSFGQLNEKLFF
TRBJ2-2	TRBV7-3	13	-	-	TGTGCCAGCAGCTTAAGTCAGTCCGGGGAGCTGTTTTTT	CASSLSQSGELFF
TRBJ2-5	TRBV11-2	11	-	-	TGTGCCAGCAGCCTCCATGGTGAGCAGTACTTC	CASSLHGEQYF
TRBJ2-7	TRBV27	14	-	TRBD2	TGTGCCAGCAGTTTAAGCGGGGCTACCTACGAGCAGTACTTC	CASSLSGATYEQYF
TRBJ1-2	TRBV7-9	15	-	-	TGTGCCAGCAGCTTAGCGCTAGGAGGCTCCTATGGCTACACCTTC	CASSLALGGSYGYTF